One T cell receptor (beta chain) is described in this entry. Its specificity is not known. Sequenced by immunoSEQ multiplex PCR; TCRdb stores in-frame clones only, minus some. This sample carries more than 80,000 clones, about 88% of them seen once, and the ten largest clones take about 0.27%. Germline V CDR1 and CDR2: SGHDT, YYEEEE. Trimming left V 2 bases short and J 5 bases short, with 11 bases between. The length of the CDR3 is 14 residues. This sample stems from a study of graft-versus-host responses after intestinal transplantation. This TCR came from a human donor who was the organ donor for an intestinal transplant. This material consisted of unstimulated CD4+ T cells sorted from spleen or lymph node cells, taken before transplant. V and J are TRBV5-6 and TRBJ1-5, with a possible D match to TRBD1 (6 bases). CDR3 protein: CASSFRGAHQPQHF. The CDR3 DNA follows: TGTGCCAGCAGCTTCAGGGGAGCCCATCAGCCCCAGCATTTT. Filled out from reference TRBV5-6 and TRBJ1-5, the complete variable domain reads DAGVTQSPTHLIKTRGQQVTLRCSPKSGHDTVSWYQQALGQGPQFIFQYYEEEERQRGNFPDRFSGHQFPNYSSELNVNALLLGDSALYLCASSFRGAHQPQHFGDGTRLSIL.